The next 21 T cell receptor beta chains were all read from a single sample in a study of post-analysis software for immune sequencing data. No antigens are known for them. Overall study findings and caveats: With TRBV5-6, TRBV5-1 and TRBV20-1 included, about 5 TRBV segments were more frequent in patients than in controls.

Every TCR beta cDNA library bore unique molecular identifiers. Using its own MiXCR run on the PCR reads, TCRdb lists one record per CDR3 protein. This table has about half a million distinct CDR3 sequences, approximately 34% appearing once. The sequenced sample was blood. These receptors originate from a girl aged 2-17 years with multiple sclerosis.

This clonotype was recorded a few times. In DNA form, the CDR3 reads TGCGCCAGCAGTGCTAGCCTCGGGGGTCAGCCCCAGCATTTT. Translated, it gives CASSASLGGQPQHF. The rearrangement uses TRBV10-1 and TRBJ1-5, with a tentative D call TRBD1 (5 bases). The germline CDR1 and CDR2 sequences are WNHNN and SYGVQD (reference sequence). CDR3 length: 14 residues. V gave up 4 bases and J gave up 6 bases, with 13 bases separating them.

Only a few counts were recorded for this clonotype. The rearrangement uses TRBV7-2 and TRBJ2-7; no clear D. The germline gives CDR1 SGHTA, CDR2 FQGNSA. The length of the CDR3 is 14 residues. Between the trimmed V and J ends, which lost 3 bases and 6 bases, there was a span of 15 bases. The CDR3 sequence is CASSLVNGAREQYF. The CDR3 DNA reads TGTGCCAGCAGCTTGGTTAATGGCGCGCGCGAGCAGTACTTC.

This clonotype has more than one count but fewer than ten. V usage is TRBV5-1 and J usage is TRBJ1-4, with 9 bases fitting TRBD1. The germline CDR1 and CDR2 sequences are SGHRS and YFSETQ. V lost 2 bases and J lost 8; bases outside the gene matches: 4. CDR3 size: 14 residues. The CDR3 DNA reads as TGCGCCAGCAGCTTCGGGACAGGGTACGAAAAACTGTTTTTT. It yields the protein CASSFGTGYEKLFF.

This clonotype was counted between two and nine times. This sequence joins TRBV12-3 or TRBV12-4 and TRBJ2-5; TRBD2 agrees at 8 bases. The CDR3 is 14 amino acids. With 6 bases clipped from V and 5 bases from J, the junction kept 8 bases outside the gene matches. The CDR3 reads CASSPGGAWETQYF. CDR3 bases: TGTGCCAGCAGCCCCGGGGGGGCATGGGAGACCCAGTACTTC.

The chain combines TRBV10-3 with TRBJ2-7; 7 positions agree with TRBD2. The last part of the DNA fits TRBJ2-5 better; the J call may be wrong. Per germline, CDR1 ENHRY and CDR2 SYGVKD. This CDR3 comprises 13 residues. The CDR3 DNA reads TGTGCCACCGTAAGCGGGGAGCAAGAGACCCAGTACTTC. It codes for CATVSGEQETQYF.

In this sample, this clonotype turned up a few times. This chain uses TRBV20-1 with TRBJ2-1; 10 bases are shared with TRBD2. The CDR3 runs 16 residues. The J segment lost 2 bases and the V segment lost 3 bases, leaving 7 bases of the junction unmatched. Germline V gene lookup returns CDR1 DFQATT and CDR2 SNEGSKA (reference sequence). Written as DNA, the CDR3 is TGCAGTGCTAGGGTCCCAAGCGGGGGGGCCTACAATGAGCAGTTCTTC. Protein sequence: CSARVPSGGAYNEQFF.

The gene calls are TRBV12-3 or TRBV12-4 and TRBJ2-1; 10 bases match TRBD2. V shed 8 bases, J shed 4 bases, and the junction held 8 bases outside the gene matches. This CDR3 is 15 amino acids long. The CDR3 is CASARSGGGYNEQFF. The CDR3 bases are TGTGCCAGCGCCAGAAGCGGGGGGGGTTACAATGAGCAGTTCTTC.

This clonotype appeared a few times. A much larger clone differs from this one at a single base, so this may be a read error. CDR3 nucleotide sequence: TGCAGTGCCATCAGTACTAGCGGGGGCGAGACCCAGTTCTTC. It yields the protein CSAISTSGGETQFF. This chain connects TRBV20-1 to TRBJ2-1, with 11 bases identical to TRBD2. Trimming removed 6 bases from V and 13 bases from J; junction bases left unmatched: 14. The CDR3 is 14 amino acids. Germline lookup yields CDR1 DFQATT and CDR2 SNEGSKA (reference sequence).

CDR3 coding DNA: TGTGCCAGCAGCGTAGTAACCCTAGGAATAGATACGCAGTATTTT. Translating it yields CASSVVTLGIDTQYF. This chain uses TRBV9 with TRBJ2-3; D gene unclear. V dropped 0 bases and J dropped 5 bases, with 13 bases sitting between them. This CDR3 is 15 amino acids long. CDR1 and CDR2 from the germline V gene are SGDLS and YYNGEE. Full variable domain (outside the CDR3, taken from reference TRBV9 and TRBJ2-3): DSGVTQTPKHLITATGQRVTLRCSPRSGDLSVYWYQQSLDQGLQFLIQYYNGEERAKGNILERFSAQQFPDLHSELNLSSLELGDSALYFCASSVVTLGIDTQYFGPGTRLTVL.

This clonotype turned up a few times. The CDR3 loop reads CASSLDRGKYEQYF. The CDR3 DNA is TGCGCCAGCAGCTTGGACAGGGGTAAATACGAGCAGTACTTC. The V call is TRBV5-1, the J call TRBJ2-7; 7 nucleotides align to TRBD1. Looked up from germline, CDR1 is SGHRS and CDR2 is YFSETQ. Losses at the gene ends were 0 bases for V and 4 bases for J; bases not matched to a gene: 4. The CDR3 sequence is 14 residues long.

The chain carries TRBV11-2 and TRBJ2-7; D might be TRBD1 (5 bases). Trimming pared 8 bases from V and 1 base from J, leaving 21 bases between. This CDR3 contains 16 residues. Germline CDR1 SGHAT, CDR2 FQNNGV. As DNA, the CDR3 is TGTGCCAGCGGCCCCACAGCAGGGTTTAAATCCTACGAGCAGTACTTC. This sequence encodes CASGPTAGFKSYEQYF.

The V gene is TRBV20-1, the J gene TRBJ2-2; 11 bases match TRBD2. This CDR3 is built from 16 residues. V dropped 0 bases and J dropped 7; count of bases not matched to a gene: 7. Germline CDR1 and CDR2: DFQATT and SNEGSKA (reference sequence). CDR3 amino acids: CSAREIAGGPFGELFF. CDR3 bases: TGCAGTGCTAGAGAAATAGCGGGGGGGCCTTTCGGGGAGCTGTTTTTT.

This clonotype turned up a few times. This sequence joins TRBV6-5 and TRBJ1-1; D perhaps matches TRBD1 (6 bases). CDR1 is MNHEY and CDR2 is SVGAGI in the germline V gene. V was shortened by 3 bases and J by 4 bases, with 12 bases between the two germline ends. The CDR3 covers 14 residues. CDR3 residues: CASSYYRGATEAFF. The CDR3 DNA sequence: TGTGCCAGCAGTTATTACCGGGGGGCCACTGAAGCTTTCTTT.

The chain is built from TRBV20-1 and TRBJ2-5; 8 nucleotides line up with TRBD2. This CDR3 contains 15 residues. The V segment lost 3 bases and the J segment 5 bases; nucleotides outside the gene matches: 11. CDR1 DFQATT and CDR2 SNEGSKA come from the germline V gene (reference sequence). The CDR3 DNA reads TGCAGTGCTAGCCGCCGACGTAGCGGGGTGGAGACCCAGTACTTC. It yields the protein CSASRRRSGVETQYF.

The J gene is TRBJ1-1, the V gene TRBV5-1; 7 bases align to TRBD1. After removal of 4 bases from V and 1 base from J, the junction contained 4 bases not matched to a gene. The germline gives CDR1 SGHRS, CDR2 YFSETQ. This CDR3 spans 14 amino acids. The CDR3 DNA reads as TGCGCCAGCAGCATGCGACAGGGGAACACTGAAGCTTTCTTT. It translates to CASSMRQGNTEAFF.

The genes are TRBV6-5 and TRBJ1-2; possible D gene TRBD1, 5 bases. The CDR3 has 15 amino acids. V was cut by 2 bases and J by 4 bases, with 14 bases left in between. Germline V gene data show CDR1 as MNHEY and CDR2 as SVGAGI. The CDR3 sequence is CASSYVRETFYGYTF. DNA for the CDR3: TGTGCCAGCAGTTACGTCAGGGAGACCTTCTATGGCTACACCTTC.

The chain combines TRBV21-1 with TRBJ1-5; TRBD1 is the table's D call and was not checked against the DNA. TRBV21-1 is deemed a pseudogene. The CDR3 contains 14 residues. The CDR3 is CASSARGQDQPQHF. The CDR3 DNA sequence: TGTGCCAGCAGCGCCCGGGGCCAGGATCAGCCCCAGCATTTT.

The rearrangement links TRBV28 to TRBJ2-4; perhaps TRBD2 as D (5 bases). V lost 3 bases and J lost 13, with 13 bases in between. Germline V CDR1 and CDR2: MDHEN, SYDVKM. This CDR3 region has 12 residues. CDR3 sequence: CASSLPGREQYF. The CDR3 DNA reads as TGTGCCAGCAGTTTGCCTGGGAGAGAGCAGTACTTC.

A single count supports this clonotype. The chain is built from TRBV5-1 and TRBJ2-1; unclear D gene. V was clipped by 0 bases and J by 6 bases, with 7 bases between them. The CDR3 totals 13 residues. The germline V gene encodes CDR1 SGHRS and CDR2 YFSETQ. DNA of the CDR3: TGCGCCAGCAGCTTGGCCCTGTTCAATGAGCAGTTCTTC. It codes for CASSLALFNEQFF.

This clonotype turned up a few times. This rearrangement joins TRBV11-3 to TRBJ2-4, with 9 bases aligning to TRBD2. Judging by the DNA end, TRBJ2-5 fits better; the J call may be wrong. Germline CDR1 is SGHNT and CDR2 is YENEEA. The CDR3 is made up of 16 amino acids. The chain's CDR3 is CASSLDPAGGLETQYF. For the CDR3, the DNA is TGTGCCAGCAGCTTAGATCCTGCGGGGGGGCTGGAGACCCAGTACTTC.

This clonotype was recorded a few times. This chain joins TRBV5-1 and TRBJ2-5; perhaps TRBD2 as D (6 bases). Germline CDR1 SGHRS, CDR2 YFSETQ. The V end was cut by 4 bases, the J end by 5 bases, with 15 bases between. The CDR3 runs 14 residues. CDR3 in DNA: TGCGCCAGCAGCCTTCGTACGGCGGGGGAGACCCAGTACTTC. Translating it yields CASSLRTAGETQYF. The full variable domain, with the rest looked up from reference TRBV5-1 and TRBJ2-5, is KAGVTQTPRYLIKTRGQQVTLSCSPISGHRSVSWYQQTPGQGLQFLFEYFSETQRNKGNFPGRFSGRQFSNSRSEMNVSTLELGDSALYLCASSLRTAGETQYFGPGTRLLVL.